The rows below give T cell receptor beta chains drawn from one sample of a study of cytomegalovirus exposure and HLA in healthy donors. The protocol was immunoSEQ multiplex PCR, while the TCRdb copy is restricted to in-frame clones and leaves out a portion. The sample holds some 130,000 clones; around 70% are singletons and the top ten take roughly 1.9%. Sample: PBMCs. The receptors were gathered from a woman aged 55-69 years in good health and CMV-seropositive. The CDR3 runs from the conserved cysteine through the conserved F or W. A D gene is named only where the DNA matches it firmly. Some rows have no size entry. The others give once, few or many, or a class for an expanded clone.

cdr3_aa: CASSLGGSGANVLTF; cdr3_nt: TGTGCCAGCAGTTTAGGAGGTTCTGGGGCCAACGTCCTGACTTTC; cdr3_length: 15; v_call: TRBV27; clone_size: NA; d_call: NA; j_call: TRBJ2-6
cdr3_aa: CASSYASRASNTEAFF; cdr3_nt: TGCGCCAGCAGCTACGCATCCAGGGCTTCGAACACTGAAGCTTTCTTT; cdr3_length: 16; v_call: TRBV5-1; clone_size: NA; d_call: NA; j_call: TRBJ1-1
cdr3_aa: CASSVLPGVGNTIYF; cdr3_nt: TGTGCCAGCAGCGTTCTCCCGGGGGTAGGAAACACCATATATTTT; cdr3_length: 15; v_call: TRBV9; clone_size: NA; d_call: NA; j_call: TRBJ1-3
cdr3_aa: CASSVGGGSGQETQYF; cdr3_nt: TGTGCCAGCAGCGTAGGGGGCGGGAGCGGTCAAGAGACCCAGTACTTC; cdr3_length: 16; v_call: TRBV9; clone_size: NA; d_call: TRBD2; j_call: TRBJ2-5
cdr3_aa: CASSLAGSQDTQYF; cdr3_nt: TGTGCCAGCAGCTTGGCTGGTAGTCAAGATACGCAGTATTTT; cdr3_length: 14; v_call: TRBV5-4; clone_size: NA; d_call: NA; j_call: TRBJ2-3
cdr3_aa: CASSWEGGISNTEAFF; cdr3_nt: TGTGCCAGCAGTTGGGAGGGGGGGATATCTAACACTGAAGCTTTCTTT; cdr3_length: 16; v_call: TRBV6-5; clone_size: NA; d_call: NA; j_call: TRBJ1-1
cdr3_aa: CASRRGDVAFPTGAFF; cdr3_nt: TGCGCCAGCAGACGGGGGGACGTAGCCTTTCCGACGGGGGCTTTCTTT; cdr3_length: 16; v_call: TRBV5-1; clone_size: few; d_call: NA; j_call: TRBJ1-1
cdr3_aa: CASSKQGAYNEQFF; cdr3_nt: TGTGCCAGCAGTAAACAGGGGGCCTACAATGAGCAGTTCTTC; cdr3_length: 14; v_call: TRBV6-1; clone_size: NA; d_call: TRBD1; j_call: TRBJ2-1
cdr3_aa: CAGSGNNYGYTF; cdr3_nt: TGTGCCGGATCGGGGAATAACTATGGCTACACCTTC; cdr3_length: 12; v_call: TRBV6-1; clone_size: NA; d_call: NA; j_call: TRBJ1-2
cdr3_aa: CAIDLAGVYNEQFF; cdr3_nt: TGTGCCATAGACCTAGCGGGGGTATACAATGAGCAGTTCTTC; cdr3_length: 14; v_call: TRBV6-1; clone_size: NA; d_call: TRBD2; j_call: TRBJ2-1
cdr3_aa: CASGLAQGNYGYTF; cdr3_nt: TGTGCTAGTGGTTTGGCACAGGGTAACTATGGCTACACCTTC; cdr3_length: 14; v_call: TRBV12-5; clone_size: NA; d_call: NA; j_call: TRBJ1-2
cdr3_aa: CASSKPPAGGLAKNIQYF; cdr3_nt: TGTGCCAGTAGTAAACCCCCAGCGGGAGGTCTGGCCAAAAACATTCAGTACTTC; cdr3_length: 18; v_call: TRBV19; clone_size: NA; d_call: TRBD2; j_call: TRBJ2-4
cdr3_aa: CASSNDRGDTQYF; cdr3_nt: TGTGCCAGCAGTAACGACAGGGGAGATACGCAGTATTTT; cdr3_length: 13; v_call: TRBV6-5; clone_size: few; d_call: TRBD1; j_call: TRBJ2-3
cdr3_aa: CASSFRGAAYNEQFF; cdr3_nt: TGCGCCAGCAGCTTCCGGGGGGCCGCCTACAATGAGCAGTTCTTC; cdr3_length: 15; v_call: TRBV5-1; clone_size: few; d_call: NA; j_call: TRBJ2-1
cdr3_aa: CASSLDREAEAFF; cdr3_nt: TGCGCCAGCAGCCTCGACAGGGAGGCTGAAGCTTTCTTT; cdr3_length: 13; v_call: TRBV5-1; clone_size: NA; d_call: TRBD1; j_call: TRBJ1-1
cdr3_aa: CASSLQGANQPQHF; cdr3_nt: TGTGCCAGCAGTCTACAGGGGGCGAATCAGCCCCAGCATTTT; cdr3_length: 14; v_call: TRBV6-1; clone_size: NA; d_call: TRBD1; j_call: TRBJ1-5
cdr3_aa: CASIPSIDQPQHF; cdr3_nt: TGTGCCAGCATCCCGAGCATAGATCAGCCCCAGCATTTT; cdr3_length: 13; v_call: TRBV27; clone_size: NA; d_call: NA; j_call: TRBJ1-5
cdr3_aa: CAWSSPRSEAFF; cdr3_nt: TGTGCCTGGAGTTCACCACGGTCTGAAGCTTTCTTT; cdr3_length: 12; v_call: TRBV30; clone_size: NA; d_call: NA; j_call: TRBJ1-1
cdr3_aa: CASSRVASGNQETQYF; cdr3_nt: TGCGCCAGCAGCCGAGTCGCCAGCGGGAACCAAGAGACCCAGTACTTC; cdr3_length: 16; v_call: TRBV4-1; clone_size: many; d_call: TRBD2; j_call: TRBJ2-5
cdr3_aa: CASSPSLPGKNTEAFF; cdr3_nt: TGTGCCAGCTCACCAAGTCTACCGGGGAAGAACACTGAAGCTTTCTTT; cdr3_length: 16; v_call: TRBV18; clone_size: NA; d_call: NA; j_call: TRBJ1-1
cdr3_aa: CASSLSTNEQYF; cdr3_nt: TGTGCCAGCAGTTTATCTACGAACGAGCAGTACTTC; cdr3_length: 12; v_call: TRBV28; clone_size: NA; d_call: NA; j_call: TRBJ2-7
cdr3_aa: CASSTHYSGANVLTF; cdr3_nt: TGCGCCAGCAGCACCCACTACTCTGGGGCCAACGTCCTGACTTTC; cdr3_length: 15; v_call: TRBV5-1; clone_size: once; d_call: NA; j_call: TRBJ2-6
cdr3_aa: CASSLGAGTNEKLFF; cdr3_nt: TGCGCCAGCAGCCTAGGGGCTGGAACTAATGAAAAACTGTTTTTT; cdr3_length: 15; v_call: TRBV4-1; clone_size: NA; d_call: NA; j_call: TRBJ1-4
cdr3_aa: CASSLGRVSTEAFF; cdr3_nt: TGTGCCAGCAGTTTGGGCAGGGTGTCGACTGAAGCTTTCTTT; cdr3_length: 14; v_call: TRBV27; clone_size: NA; d_call: NA; j_call: TRBJ1-1
cdr3_aa: CASSAGTGWNQPQHF; cdr3_nt: TGCGCCAGCAGCGCCGGGACAGGGTGGAATCAGCCCCAGCATTTT; cdr3_length: 15; v_call: TRBV5-1; clone_size: NA; d_call: TRBD1; j_call: TRBJ1-5
cdr3_aa: CASPGNNEQFF; cdr3_nt: TGCGCCAGCCCCGGGAACAATGAGCAGTTCTTC; cdr3_length: 11; v_call: TRBV5-1; clone_size: NA; d_call: NA; j_call: TRBJ2-1
cdr3_aa: CASSLGGTGANYGYTF; cdr3_nt: TGTGCCAGCAGCTTGGGGGGGACAGGGGCAAACTATGGCTACACCTTC; cdr3_length: 16; v_call: TRBV5-8; clone_size: NA; d_call: TRBD1; j_call: TRBJ1-2
cdr3_aa: CATSSGQGGYGYTF; cdr3_nt: TGTGCCACCAGCAGCGGACAGGGTGGATATGGCTACACCTTC; cdr3_length: 14; v_call: TRBV15; clone_size: few; d_call: TRBD1; j_call: TRBJ1-2
cdr3_aa: CASRWEDRVEKLFF; cdr3_nt: TGTGCCAGCAGATGGGAGGACAGGGTCGAAAAACTGTTTTTT; cdr3_length: 14; v_call: TRBV6-1; clone_size: NA; d_call: TRBD1; j_call: TRBJ1-4
cdr3_aa: CASSSPLDTDTQYF; cdr3_nt: TGTGCCAGCAGTTCTCCACTAGACACAGATACGCAGTATTTT; cdr3_length: 14; v_call: TRBV27; clone_size: NA; d_call: NA; j_call: TRBJ2-3
cdr3_aa: CASSPTGRGEETQYF; cdr3_nt: TGTGCCAGCAGCCCCACAGGGCGCGGCGAAGAGACCCAGTACTTC; cdr3_length: 15; v_call: TRBV7-3; clone_size: NA; d_call: NA; j_call: TRBJ2-5
cdr3_aa: CASSGEQGARTEAFF; cdr3_nt: TGTGCCAGCAGCGGAGAACAGGGGGCGAGGACTGAAGCTTTCTTT; cdr3_length: 15; v_call: TRBV5-4; clone_size: NA; d_call: TRBD1; j_call: TRBJ1-1
cdr3_aa: CASSLVGSGTEAFF; cdr3_nt: TGCGCCAGCAGCTTGGTAGGGAGTGGCACTGAAGCTTTCTTT; cdr3_length: 14; v_call: TRBV5-1; clone_size: once; d_call: NA; j_call: TRBJ1-1
cdr3_aa: CASQRGGDNEQFF; cdr3_nt: TGTGCCAGTCAACGTGGCGGGGACAATGAGCAGTTCTTC; cdr3_length: 13; v_call: TRBV28; clone_size: NA; d_call: NA; j_call: TRBJ2-1
cdr3_aa: CASSLGGAEAFF; cdr3_nt: TGTGCCAGCTCCCTTGGCGGGGCTGAAGCTTTCTTT; cdr3_length: 12; v_call: TRBV18; clone_size: NA; d_call: NA; j_call: TRBJ1-1
cdr3_aa: CALRQGVGNEQFF; cdr3_nt: TGTGCTCTCCGACAGGGGGTGGGGAATGAGCAGTTCTTC; cdr3_length: 13; v_call: TRBV28; clone_size: NA; d_call: TRBD1; j_call: TRBJ2-1
cdr3_aa: CASSSETAGNYGYTF; cdr3_nt: TGTGCCAGCAGTTCCGAGACCGCGGGTAACTATGGCTACACCTTC; cdr3_length: 15; v_call: TRBV28; clone_size: NA; d_call: NA; j_call: TRBJ1-2
cdr3_aa: CATSQGDLFYGYTF; cdr3_nt: TGTGCCACCTCGCAGGGCGACCTTTTCTATGGCTACACCTTC; cdr3_length: 14; v_call: TRBV28; clone_size: once; d_call: NA; j_call: TRBJ1-2
cdr3_aa: CASSPYRGGRKTDTQYF; cdr3_nt: TGTGCCAGCAGCCCCTATCGAGGCGGGAGGAAGACAGATACGCAGTATTTT; cdr3_length: 17; v_call: TRBV21-1; clone_size: NA; d_call: NA; j_call: TRBJ2-3
cdr3_aa: CASNTGKTDTQYF; cdr3_nt: TGTGCCAGCAATACAGGGAAGACAGATACGCAGTATTTT; cdr3_length: 13; v_call: TRBV6-5; clone_size: NA; d_call: NA; j_call: TRBJ2-3
cdr3_aa: CASSPGTSGSYEQYF; cdr3_nt: TGTGCCAGCTCACCCGGGACTAGCGGGAGCTACGAGCAGTACTTC; cdr3_length: 15; v_call: TRBV18; clone_size: NA; d_call: TRBD2; j_call: TRBJ2-7
cdr3_aa: CACSVISGNTIYF; cdr3_nt: TGTGCCTGTTCGGTCATCTCTGGAAACACCATATATTTT; cdr3_length: 13; v_call: TRBV30; clone_size: NA; d_call: NA; j_call: TRBJ1-3
cdr3_aa: CASGQVYEQYF; cdr3_nt: TGTGCCAGCGGCCAGGTGTACGAGCAGTACTTC; cdr3_length: 11; v_call: TRBV2; clone_size: NA; d_call: NA; j_call: TRBJ2-7
cdr3_aa: CASTLGSQPTYEQYF; cdr3_nt: TGTGCCAGCACTCTAGGGAGCCAACCCACCTACGAGCAGTACTTC; cdr3_length: 15; v_call: TRBV6-5; clone_size: NA; d_call: NA; j_call: TRBJ2-7